These 25 T cell receptor beta chains share one sample of origin, sequenced in a study of T cell repertoires in cytomegalovirus infection. TCRdb re-called the reads through MiXCR, storing one row per CDR3 protein. Of some 300,000 distinct CDR3 sequences listed, 9.6% are singletons. The sequencing sample was made of PBMCs. These receptors all come from a human donor in good health (CMV status not recorded). Some clones in this sample may be carry-over from other donors' samples.

In its sample, this clonotype was seen many times. V and J are TRBV12-3 or TRBV12-4 and TRBJ1-5; D is ambiguous. V was clipped by 7 bases and J by 5 bases, with 18 bases between them. The CDR3 sequence is 15 residues long. The CDR3 region has the DNA TGTGCCAGCACCAATCTTCTGGGATCCGATCAGCCCCAGCATTTT. Translating it yields CASTNLLGSDQPQHF.

This clonotype was counted many times. This chain uses TRBV20-1 with TRBJ2-2; D not resolved. Between the trimmed V and J ends, which lost 3 bases and 0 bases, there was a span of 11 bases. The CDR3 is made up of 15 amino acids. The germline CDR1 and CDR2 sequences are DFQATT and SNEGSKA (reference sequence). The CDR3 coding sequence is TGCAGTGCTAGTTATGGGTACGCGAACACCGGGGAGCTGTTTTTT. Its protein is CSASYGYANTGELFF.

Written as DNA, the CDR3 is TGTGCCAGCAGCCCGGACAGGGGTGTCTATGGCTACACCTTC. Its protein is CASSPDRGVYGYTF. The V and J genes are TRBV12-3 or TRBV12-4 and TRBJ1-2; 9 bases align to TRBD1. V lost 6 bases and J lost 4; bases outside the gene matches: 6. The CDR3 has 14 residues.

In this sample, this clonotype turned up many times. V usage is TRBV7-2 and J usage is TRBJ1-6, with D perhaps matching TRBD1 (6 bases). V lost 2 bases to trimming and J lost 9 bases, with 17 bases between them. Germline CDR1 is SGHTA and CDR2 is FQGNSA. The CDR3 covers 16 residues. DNA for the CDR3: TGTGCCAGCAGCTTATCCCCGAGGACAGCTGTTTCACCCCTCCACTTT. As protein: CASSLSPRTAVSPLHF.

Ten or more counts support this clonotype. CDR3 DNA: TGTGCCAGCAGCTTAAGGCGGGGGGATACCGGGGAGCTGTTTTTT. Amino acids: CASSLRRGDTGELFF. The V gene is TRBV7-2, the J gene TRBJ2-2; TRBD2 matches at 8 bases. Trimming cost V 2 bases and J 5 bases; bases outside gene matches: 4. Per germline, CDR1 SGHTA and CDR2 FQGNSA. This CDR3 region has 15 residues. The full variable domain, completed using reference TRBV7-2 and TRBJ2-2, is GAGVSQSPSNKVTEKGKDVELRCDPISGHTALYWYRQSLGQGLEFLIYFQGNSAPDKSGLPSDRFSAERTGGSVSTLTIQRTQQEDSAVYLCASSLRRGDTGELFFGEGSRLTVL.

This clonotype was found many times. This chain uses TRBV12-3 or TRBV12-4 with TRBJ2-1; 8 bases are a match to TRBD1. J gave up 12 bases and V 5 bases, and 12 bases lay outside the gene matches. CDR3 length equals 14 residues. This CDR3 reads CASSHPTGAWGQFF. CDR3 in DNA: TGTGCCAGCAGTCACCCGACAGGGGCCTGGGGGCAGTTCTTC.

This clonotype was observed many times. V is TRBV7-8 and J is TRBJ2-1; 12 bases are a match to TRBD2. After removal of 5 bases from V and 9 bases from J, the junction contained 8 bases not matched to a gene. Germline V lookup: CDR1 SGHVS, CDR2 FQNEAQ. CDR3 length equals 15 residues. The CDR3 loop reads CASSPRTSGDREQFF. CDR3 in DNA: TGTGCCAGCAGCCCCCGGACTAGCGGGGATCGTGAGCAGTTCTTC.

This clonotype was found a few times. This sequence joins TRBV20-1 and TRBJ2-1, with D unresolved. The germline gives CDR1 DFQATT, CDR2 SNEGSKA (reference sequence). V lost 2 bases and J lost 0, with 11 bases in between. The length of the CDR3 is 15 residues. The CDR3 nucleotides read TGCAGTGCTAGAAGTAGGGATGGCTCCTACAATGAGCAGTTCTTC. Translated, it gives CSARSRDGSYNEQFF.

This clonotype was picked up many times. The V gene is TRBV25-1, the J gene TRBJ1-4, with 7 nucleotides matching TRBD1. V shed 2 bases, J shed 8 bases, and the junction held 8 bases outside the gene matches. This CDR3 region has 15 residues. The germline V gene encodes CDR1 MGHDK and CDR2 SYGVNS. CDR3 sequence (DNA): TGTGCCAGCAGTGAACGACAGGGAGTCGTCGAAAAACTGTTTTTT. Amino acid sequence: CASSERQGVVEKLFF.

This clonotype was observed a handful of times. The rearrangement joins TRBV10-3 to TRBJ2-1; D gene unclear. The V gene's germline CDR1 is ENHRY and CDR2 SYGVKD. V was pared by 11 bases and J by 8 bases, with 22 bases between. This CDR3 has 14 amino acids. CDR3 region: CAGRGVFRPHEQFF. CDR3 coding DNA: TGTGCCGGCAGAGGTGTATTCAGGCCCCATGAGCAGTTCTTC.

This chain uses TRBV20-1 with TRBJ2-5, with 7 positions matching TRBD1. This CDR3 contains 12 residues. Trimming removed 5 bases from V and 1 base from J; junction bases left unmatched: 1. CDR1 and CDR2 (germline): DFQATT, SNEGSKA (reference sequence). The CDR3 DNA reads as TGCAGTGCTTGGGACAGCCAAGAGACCCAGTACTTC. Translated, it gives CSAWDSQETQYF.

This clonotype was counted at least ten times. CDR3 residues: CASRQGYEQFF. The CDR3 nucleotides are TGTGCCAGTCGTCAGGGGTATGAGCAGTTCTTC. The chain employs TRBV7-2 and TRBJ2-1, with D maybe TRBD1 (6 bases). The V gene's germline CDR1 is SGHTA and CDR2 FQGNSA. V was cut by 9 bases and J by 8 bases, with 11 bases left in between. The CDR3 has 11 amino acids.

The sample holds many counts of this clonotype. The rearrangement links TRBV27 to TRBJ2-2; D possibly matches TRBD1 or TRBD2 (5 bases each). Germline CDR1 is MNHEY and CDR2 is SMNVEV (reference sequence). This CDR3 region has 16 residues. With 5 bases removed from V and 4 bases from J, the gap between germline ends came to 17 bases. This chain's CDR3 is CASSPGTHLGTGELFF. As DNA, the CDR3 is TGTGCCAGCAGTCCCGGGACCCACCTGGGCACCGGGGAGCTGTTTTTT.

This clonotype was detected a few times. CDR3 in DNA: TGTGCCAGCAGCGAGACAGGTTCCGGTGGCTACACCTTC. The encoded protein is CASSETGSGGYTF. The chain links TRBV2 to TRBJ1-2, with D tentatively TRBD1 (6 bases). CDR3 length: 13 residues. The germline gives CDR1 SNHLY, CDR2 FYNNEI. Trimming took 6 bases from V and 7 from J, leaving 15 bases between them.

V usage is TRBV5-1 and J usage is TRBJ1-1; 7 positions match TRBD1. Germline CDR1 reads SGHRS; CDR2 reads YFSETQ. Trimming removed 0 bases from V and 1 base from J; junction bases left unmatched: 6. The CDR3 runs 16 residues. The CDR3 sequence: CASSLGAGGWNTEAFF. CDR3 nucleotide sequence: TGCGCCAGCAGCTTGGGGGCAGGGGGATGGAACACTGAAGCTTTCTTT.

The sample holds many counts of this clonotype. The genes are TRBV20-1 and TRBJ2-7; possible D gene TRBD2, 5 bases. Germline lookup yields CDR1 DFQATT and CDR2 SNEGSKA (reference sequence). V was pared by 1 base and J by 2 bases, with 12 bases between. This CDR3 comprises 14 residues. CDR3 sequence (DNA): TGCAGTGCTAGAGGGACTTCGGCGGCCTACGAGCAGTACTTC. Amino acids: CSARGTSAAYEQYF.

This clonotype turned up a few times. The V call is TRBV29-1, the J call TRBJ1-2; D uncertain. The V gene's germline CDR1 is SQVTM and CDR2 ANQGSEA. The ends were cut back, 6 bases at V and 3 bases at J, with 8 bases in the middle. The CDR3 loop spans 11 amino acids. This CDR3 is CSVLGYYGYTF. The CDR3 DNA is TGCAGCGTACTAGGGTACTATGGCTACACCTTC.

Many counts were recorded for this clonotype. The rearrangement links TRBV2 to TRBJ2-1, with 9 bases fitting TRBD2. Trimming at V came to 5 bases and at J to 4 bases, leaving 6 bases not matched to a gene. Germline-derived CDR1 and CDR2 are SNHLY and FYNNEI. The CDR3 has 15 amino acids. CDR3 amino acids: CASSRAGGIYNEQFF. DNA for the CDR3: TGTGCCAGCAGTCGAGCGGGGGGAATATACAATGAGCAGTTCTTC.

The chain joins TRBV7-9 to TRBJ1-1, with 8 bases fitting TRBD1. J was trimmed by 11 bases and V by 3 bases; bases with no gene match: 5. This CDR3 is 12 amino acids long. The germline V gene encodes CDR1 SEHNR and CDR2 FQNEAQ (reference sequence). The CDR3 coding sequence is TGTGCCAGCAGCTTGGTCAGGGGGCTGGCTTTCTTT. Its translation is CASSLVRGLAFF. Filled out from reference TRBV7-9 and TRBJ1-1, the complete variable domain reads DTGVSQNPRHKITKRGQNVTFRCDPISEHNRLYWYRQTLGQGPEFLTYFQNEAQLEKSRLLSDRFSAERPKGSFSTLEIQRTEQGDSAMYLCASSLVRGLAFFGQGTRLTVV.

This clonotype was found a few times. This rearrangement joins TRBV28 to TRBJ1-5; D is undetermined. Trimming took off 6 bases at V and 11 bases at J, with 11 bases between the two ends. The germline V gene encodes CDR1 MDHEN and CDR2 SYDVKM. The CDR3 loop spans 11 amino acids. CDR3 sequence reads: CASSPGWAQHF. CDR3 sequence (DNA): TGTGCCAGCAGCCCTGGTTGGGCCCAGCATTTT. Using reference TRBV28 and TRBJ1-5 for the parts outside the CDR3, the full variable domain is DVKVTQSSRYLVKRTGEKVFLECVQDMDHENMFWYRQDPGLGLRLIYFSYDVKMKEKGDIPEGYSVSREKKERFSLILESASTNQTSMYLCASSPGWAQHFGDGTRLSIL.

This clonotype came up many times. This chain uses TRBV7-2 with TRBJ2-1; TRBD2 aligns across 13 bases. Germline lookup yields CDR1 SGHTA and CDR2 FQGNSA. CDR3 length: 15 amino acids. Germline trimming cut 3 bases from V and 5 bases from J; bases unmatched to any gene: 1. The CDR3 DNA sequence: TGTGCCAGCAGCTTGACTAGCGGGGGGAACAATGAGCAGTTCTTC. It codes for CASSLTSGGNNEQFF.

This clonotype appeared many times. The CDR3: CASSLRWENIQYF. The CDR3 coding sequence is TGTGCCAGCAGCTTGCGATGGGAAAACATTCAGTACTTC. The gene calls are TRBV7-2 and TRBJ2-4; D gene ambiguous. The CDR3 runs to 13 residues. V dropped 3 bases and J dropped 5 bases, with 8 bases sitting between them. CDR1 is SGHTA and CDR2 is FQGNSA in the germline V gene.

V and J are TRBV29-1 and TRBJ1-1; D is ambiguous. Trimming removed 4 bases at V and 8 bases at J, with 2 bases between. CDR1 is SQVTM and CDR2 is ANQGSEA in the germline V gene. The CDR3 runs to 8 residues. This chain's CDR3 is CSVGEAFF. CDR3 in DNA: TGCAGCGTTGGGGAAGCTTTCTTT.

This clonotype was counted only a few times. This rearrangement joins TRBV2 to TRBJ2-3; 11 bases map to TRBD1. The CDR3 length is 16 residues. The ends lost 6 bases at V and 8 bases at J; junction bases unmatched: 13. Germline values: CDR1 SNHLY, CDR2 FYNNEI. The CDR3 DNA reads TGTGCCAGCAGCGCCATGCCGGGACAGGGGGGGTCTACGCAGTATTTT. Amino acids: CASSAMPGQGGSTQYF.

This clonotype was seen ten or more times. The chain links TRBV4-1 to TRBJ1-1; D is ambiguous. CDR1 is MGHRA, CDR2 YSYEKL, per germline. This CDR3 contains 16 residues. Trimming pared 0 bases from V and 0 bases from J, leaving 11 bases between. CDR3: CASSQDTSTMNTEAFF. The CDR3 DNA reads TGCGCCAGCAGCCAAGATACCAGCACCATGAACACTGAAGCTTTCTTT.